This T cell receptor beta chain was recorded in a study of blood T cell repertoires in COVID-19. Study-wide context: The United States, Italy and Spain were the sources of the acute and convalescent COVID-19 samples. PBMCs, B-cell-depleted T cells, or T cells provided the cDNA or gDNA that made up the material.

As processed by the authors: Nucleated cell number was recorded as an estimate derived from reference gene primer amplification. TCRdb's copy holds only in-frame clones and misses some; the assay was immunoSEQ multiplex PCR. That table is the source of V, J and clone size, and D and trimming were worked out from the DNA. The profile shows 300,000 or so clones, about 91% of them singletons. The germline V gene encodes CDR1 GTSNPN and CDR2 SVGIG (reference sequence). The CDR3 has 14 amino acids. Trimming pared 6 bases from V and 1 base from J, leaving 14 bases between. The source is a woman aged 25 to 39 who had recovered from COVID-19. Input material: peripheral blood. This rearrangement joins TRBV30 to TRBJ2-3; possible D gene TRBD1, 6 bases. DNA of the CDR3: TGTGCCTGTCGGCACAGGGAAGGCACAGATACGCAGTATTTT. It encodes CACRHREGTDTQYF.